These 31 T cell receptor beta chains came from one sample sequenced in a study of blood T cell repertoires in COVID-19 (dated by TCRdb to 2020 to 2022). Preparation of the library involved the immunoSEQ multiplex PCR assay. What TCRdb holds here is the immuneACCESS table cut down to in-frame rearrangements. Part of the clones is not present; checked against another copy, under half of the missing clones reflect an unresolved V gene, and the others are unexplained. This sample is represented by hundreds of thousands of clones; around 90% of them were singletons. The ten largest account for about 1.5% of the sample. Sequenced input: PBMCs or T cells enriched from blood (not recorded which). The receptors stem from a woman aged 50 to 65 who had recovered from COVID-19.

The V gene is TRBV9, the J gene TRBJ1-1, with D possibly being TRBD1 (6 bases). The CDR3 spans 15 residues. The ends were cut back, 3 bases at V and 8 bases at J, with 20 bases in the middle. Germline lookup yields CDR1 SGDLS and CDR2 YYNGEE. The CDR3 spells CASSETGQSVQEAFF. CDR3 sequence (DNA): TGTGCCAGCAGCGAGACAGGACAGTCAGTCCAAGAAGCTTTCTTT.

This clone was seen a few times. Additional DNA sequences in this sample encode the identical CDR3. The CDR3 coding sequence is TGTGCCAGCAGTCTAGCGGGTACCTACGAGCAGTACTTC. Translated: CASSLAGTYEQYF. The rearrangement uses TRBV7-8 and TRBJ2-7; 8 nucleotides align to TRBD2. Germline assignment: CDR1 SGHVS and CDR2 FQNEAQ. The CDR3 runs 13 residues. The V and J ends lost 6 bases and 2 bases, in that order; junction bases with no gene match: 3.

This chain uses TRBV28 with TRBJ2-1, with D perhaps matching TRBD2 (5 bases). Looked up from germline, CDR1 is MDHEN and CDR2 is SYDVKM. CDR3 length: 18 amino acids. V was pared by 4 bases and J by 0 bases, with 19 bases between. For the CDR3, the DNA is TGTGCCAGCAGTTCCCCCCGTCTCGTGGCGGGCTCCTACAATGAGCAGTTCTTC. It codes for CASSSPRLVAGSYNEQFF.

This chain connects TRBV9 to TRBJ2-3; D unclear. The CDR3 consists of 16 residues. Trimming took 3 bases from V and 2 from J, leaving 16 bases between them. Germline assignment: CDR1 SGDLS and CDR2 YYNGEE. CDR3 region: CASSGRLVLDTDTQYF. The DNA of the CDR3 is TGTGCCAGCAGCGGACGTCTAGTTTTGGACACAGATACGCAGTATTTT. The full variable domain, in which reference TRBV9 and TRBJ2-3 provide the parts outside the CDR3, is DSGVTQTPKHLITATGQRVTLRCSPRSGDLSVYWYQQSLDQGLQFLIQYYNGEERAKGNILERFSAQQFPDLHSELNLSSLELGDSALYFCASSGRLVLDTDTQYFGPGTRLTVL.

This sequence joins TRBV5-8 and TRBJ1-5; D not certain. The germline gives CDR1 SGHTS, CDR2 YDEGEE. With 3 bases removed from V and 0 bases from J, the gap between germline ends came to 7 bases. The CDR3 runs 14 residues. The CDR3 DNA follows: TGTGCCAGCAGCTACGGTCCTAGCAATCAGCCCCAGCATTTT. As protein: CASSYGPSNQPQHF. The entire variable domain, with the rest obtained from reference TRBV5-8 and TRBJ1-5, is as follows: EAGVTQSPTHLIKTRGQQATLRCSPISGHTSVYWYQQALGLGLQFLLWYDEGEERNRGNFPPRFSGRQFPNYSSELNVNALELEDSALYLCASSYGPSNQPQHFGDGTRLSIL.

The gene calls are TRBV5-5 and TRBJ2-1; possibly TRBD1 for D (6 bases). Deletions cut 6 bases from V and 4 bases from J, with 20 bases between. This CDR3 spans 16 amino acids. Germline V lookup: CDR1 SGHKS, CDR2 YYEKEE (reference sequence). The CDR3 reads CASNLVDSTLYNEQFF. For the CDR3, the DNA is TGTGCCAGCAACCTGGTGGACAGTACTCTATACAATGAGCAGTTCTTC.

This chain uses TRBV2 with TRBJ1-2; D gene uncertain. Trimming took 6 bases from V and 5 from J, leaving 10 bases between them. CDR1 SNHLY and CDR2 FYNNEI come from the germline V gene. The CDR3 loop spans 12 amino acids. This chain's CDR3 is CASSVRFYGYTF. For the CDR3, the DNA is TGTGCCAGCAGCGTCAGGTTTTATGGCTACACCTTC.

V is TRBV3-1 (or the pseudogene TRBV3-2) and J is TRBJ2-3, with 9 nucleotides matching TRBD2. V lost 4 bases, J lost 1 base, and 9 bases stayed unmatched. Per germline, CDR1 LGHDT and CDR2 YNNKEL (reference sequence). The CDR3 runs 17 residues. DNA of the CDR3: TGTGCCAGCAGCCCCTATAGCGGGAGAGGGGGCACAGATACGCAGTATTTT. This gives the protein CASSPYSGRGGTDTQYF.

This clone was detected only once. The chain combines TRBV19 with TRBJ2-1, with 14 bases fitting TRBD2. V lost 4 bases and J lost 8; bases outside the gene matches: 13. The germline gives CDR1 LNHDA, CDR2 SQIVND (reference sequence). The CDR3 is made up of 18 amino acids. Here the CDR3 reads CASSTTSGRALGRYEQFF. The CDR3 DNA follows: TGTGCCAGTAGTACGACTAGCGGGAGGGCCTTAGGGAGGTATGAGCAGTTCTTC.

The chain joins TRBV5-1 to TRBJ2-7; D remains ambiguous. Trimming took off 5 bases at V and 6 bases at J, with 15 bases between the two ends. This CDR3 region has 13 residues. Germline V CDR1 and CDR2: SGHRS, YFSETQ. CDR3: CASRTTDPGEQYF. DNA for the CDR3: TGCGCCAGCAGGACGACGGATCCGGGCGAGCAGTACTTC.

CDR3 loop: CASSIGGTHSPLHF. The CDR3 bases are TGTGCCAGTAGTATAGGCGGTACCCATTCACCCCTCCACTTT. The chain is built from TRBV19 and TRBJ1-6; D not certain. There are 14 residues in the CDR3. Trimming pared 1 base from V and 8 bases from J, leaving 9 bases between. Germline CDR1 is LNHDA and CDR2 is SQIVND (reference sequence).

The chain links TRBV25-1 to TRBJ1-6; 8 bases agree with TRBD1. The CDR3 loop spans 16 amino acids. V dropped 8 bases and J dropped 6; count of bases not matched to a gene: 12. CDR1 and CDR2 from the germline V gene are MGHDK and SYGVNS. CDR3 sequence: CASPHIRTGCNSPLHF. DNA for the CDR3: TGTGCCAGCCCACATATTAGGACAGGGTGTAATTCACCCCTCCACTTT.

Remarks on this clone: The same CDR3 arises from other DNA sequences in this sample as well. The rearrangement joins TRBV25-1 to TRBJ2-7; D gene uncertain. Germline V CDR1 and CDR2: MGHDK, SYGVNS. This CDR3 is built from 11 residues. V was cut by 6 bases and J by 7 bases, with 10 bases left in between. This CDR3 reads CASSVGLEQYF. Here the CDR3 DNA reads TGTGCCAGCAGCGTTGGCCTTGAGCAGTACTTC.

The CDR3 bases are TGTGCCAGCAGCTGGAAAAGGGGTAGCAATCAGCCCCAGCATTTT. Residues: CASSWKRGSNQPQHF. The chain couples TRBV7-8 to TRBJ1-5; perhaps TRBD1 as D (5 bases). The V end was cut by 4 bases, the J end by 0 bases, with 10 bases between. Per germline, CDR1 SGHVS and CDR2 FQNEAQ. The CDR3 is 15 residues long.

This chain joins TRBV19 and TRBJ2-3, with D maybe TRBD1 (5 bases). The CDR3 loop spans 13 amino acids. V lost 5 bases and J lost 6, with 12 bases in between. Germline loops: CDR1 LNHDA, CDR2 SQIVND (reference sequence). In DNA form, the CDR3 reads TGTGCCAGTAGTCCCCAGGGTACCGATACGCAGTATTTT. Its protein is CASSPQGTDTQYF.

The chain employs TRBV27 and TRBJ1-4; 9 bases fit TRBD1. This CDR3 region has 16 residues. The germline gives CDR1 MNHEY, CDR2 SMNVEV (reference sequence). The ends lost 5 bases at V and 0 bases at J; junction bases unmatched: 4. CDR3 nucleotides: TGTGCCAGCAGTGGACAGGGGTTGGCAACTAATGAAAAACTGTTTTTT. It encodes CASSGQGLATNEKLFF. Drawing the rest from reference TRBV27 and TRBJ1-4, the complete variable domain is EAQVTQNPRYLITVTGKKLTVTCSQNMNHEYMSWYRQDPGLGLRQIYYSMNVEVTDKGDVPEGYKVSRKEKRNFPLILESPSPNQTSLYFCASSGQGLATNEKLFFGSGTQLSVL.

The genes are TRBV28 and TRBJ2-7, with D possibly being TRBD1 (6 bases). The V end was cut by 6 bases, the J end by 1 base, with 22 bases between. The CDR3 is 17 amino acids. Germline loops: CDR1 MDHEN, CDR2 SYDVKM. Written as DNA, the CDR3 is TGTGCCAGCAGCCCCCGCGTGGGGGCGCTTCAGTCCTACGAGCAGTACTTC. Amino acid sequence: CASSPRVGALQSYEQYF. The full variable domain, in which reference TRBV28 and TRBJ2-7 provide the parts outside the CDR3, is DVKVTQSSRYLVKRTGEKVFLECVQDMDHENMFWYRQDPGLGLRLIYFSYDVKMKEKGDIPEGYSVSREKKERFSLILESASTNQTSMYLCASSPRVGALQSYEQYFGPGTRLTVT.

The chain employs TRBV7-9 and TRBJ2-7; D may be TRBD1 (6 bases). The ends were cut back, 5 bases at V and 1 base at J, with 21 bases in the middle. This CDR3 is 17 amino acids long. Germline CDR1 reads SEHNR; CDR2 reads FQNEAQ (reference sequence). DNA for the CDR3: TGTGCCAGCAGCGACCCGGGACACACGGCGGATTCCTACGAGCAGTACTTC. This translates into CASSDPGHTADSYEQYF.

The chain carries TRBV6-2 or TRBV6-3 and TRBJ2-5, with 9 bases identical to TRBD2. V shed 5 bases and J 4 bases; nucleotides not matched to a gene: 2. This CDR3 has 13 amino acids. Germline V gene data show CDR1 as MNHEY and CDR2 as SVGEGT. The CDR3 DNA reads TGTGCCAGCAGTGTACTAGCGGGAGAGACCCAGTACTTC. As protein: CASSVLAGETQYF.

CDR3 sequence (DNA): TGTGCCAGCAGCTTGGAGGGGAATGGCTACACCTTC. It specifies CASSLEGNGYTF. V is TRBV5-6 and J is TRBJ1-2; possible D gene TRBD1, 5 bases. The germline gives CDR1 SGHDT, CDR2 YYEEEE. This CDR3 has 12 amino acids. Trimming pared 0 bases from V and 6 bases from J, leaving 6 bases between.

CDR3 residues: CASSQSLKGGEHGYTF. The DNA of the CDR3 is TGTGCCAGCAGCCAATCCCTAAAAGGGGGCGAGCATGGCTACACCTTC. V usage is TRBV16 and J usage is TRBJ1-2, with TRBD1 matching 7 bases. Per germline, CDR1 KGHSY and CDR2 FQNENV. With 0 bases clipped from V and 6 bases from J, the junction kept 10 bases outside the gene matches. The CDR3 contains 16 residues.

This chain uses TRBV5-6 with TRBJ2-5, with a possible D match to TRBD2 (7 bases). Germline loops: CDR1 SGHDT, CDR2 YYEEEE. Trimming removed 1 base at V and 4 bases at J, with 11 bases between. CDR3 length: 14 residues. The CDR3 sequence: CASSLRRGGETQYF. CDR3 coding DNA: TGTGCCAGCAGCTTGAGGAGGGGGGGAGAGACCCAGTACTTC. The full variable domain, in which reference TRBV5-6 and TRBJ2-5 provide the parts outside the CDR3, is DAGVTQSPTHLIKTRGQQVTLRCSPKSGHDTVSWYQQALGQGPQFIFQYYEEEERQRGNFPDRFSGHQFPNYSSELNVNALLLGDSALYLCASSLRRGGETQYFGPGTRLLVL.

This clone was counted between two and nine times. V usage is TRBV6-1 and J usage is TRBJ1-5; no reliable D call. The CDR3 consists of 13 residues. V was pared by 2 bases and J by 5 bases, with 7 bases between. Per the germline V gene, CDR1 is MNHNS and CDR2 is SASEGT. CDR3 in amino acids: CASSEQAHQPQHF. For the CDR3, the DNA is TGTGCCAGCAGTGAACAGGCCCATCAGCCCCAGCATTTT.

CDR3 in DNA: TGTGCCAGCTCACCAACAGGGAACCGTGAAAAACTGTTTTTT. Its translation is CASSPTGNREKLFF. The rearrangement uses TRBV18 and TRBJ1-4; perhaps TRBD1 as D (6 bases). The CDR3 covers 14 residues. CDR1 and CDR2 (germline): KGHSH, LQKENI. V was cut by 2 bases and J by 7 bases, with 11 bases left in between.

The J gene is TRBJ1-4, the V gene TRBV7-2, with 10 bases aligning to TRBD1. In germline, CDR1 is SGHTA, CDR2 FQGNSA. The CDR3 runs to 15 residues. J lost 6 bases, V lost 1 base, and 2 bases had no gene match. CDR3 region: CASSLGQGAYEKLFF. The DNA of the CDR3 is TGTGCCAGCAGCTTAGGACAGGGGGCTTATGAAAAACTGTTTTTT. The full variable domain, completed using reference TRBV7-2 and TRBJ1-4, is GAGVSQSPSNKVTEKGKDVELRCDPISGHTALYWYRQSLGQGLEFLIYFQGNSAPDKSGLPSDRFSAERTGGSVSTLTIQRTQQEDSAVYLCASSLGQGAYEKLFFGSGTQLSVL.

The chain combines TRBV5-1 with TRBJ2-1; the D is unclear. The CDR3 spans 14 residues. The germline gives CDR1 SGHRS, CDR2 YFSETQ. V lost 0 bases and J 9 bases, leaving 13 bases between the germline ends. CDR3 sequence: CASSLEPRSGEQFF. As DNA, the CDR3 is TGCGCCAGCAGCTTGGAGCCACGGTCGGGTGAGCAGTTCTTC.

This clone was recorded once. The chain has TRBV10-2 and TRBJ1-1, with D possibly TRBD1 on 5 matching bases. In germline, CDR1 is WSHSY, CDR2 SAAADI. V lost 3 bases and J lost 6, with 17 bases in between. The CDR3 runs to 15 residues. The CDR3 is CASSEWGLVGAEAFF. CDR3 coding DNA: TGCGCCAGCAGTGAATGGGGACTAGTAGGCGCTGAAGCTTTCTTT.

This clone was observed once. V gene TRBV10-3 combines with J gene TRBJ2-7; perhaps TRBD1 as D (5 bases). V dropped 3 bases and J dropped 5 bases, with 8 bases sitting between them. The CDR3 sequence is 12 residues long. Germline V gene data show CDR1 as ENHRY and CDR2 as SYGVKD. The CDR3 coding sequence is TGTGCCATCAGTGACGCAGGGCACGAGCAGTACTTC. Translated, it gives CAISDAGHEQYF.

This chain uses TRBV5-1 with TRBJ2-7, with 12 bases that match TRBD2. The V gene's germline CDR1 is SGHRS and CDR2 YFSETQ. CDR3 size: 17 residues. V shed 4 bases and J 2 bases; nucleotides not matched to a gene: 10. CDR3 coding DNA: TGCGCCAGCAGCCAGGGACTAGCGGGTCTACCCCCCTACGAGCAGTACTTC. Its protein product is CASSQGLAGLPPYEQYF.

V gene TRBV10-2 combines with J gene TRBJ2-7; TRBD1 matches 8 bases. The CDR3 runs 14 residues. V trimming: 6 bases; J trimming: 4 bases; junction bases outside the gene matches: 8. Per germline, CDR1 WSHSY and CDR2 SAAADI. This chain's CDR3 is CASRLGQGRYEQYF. The CDR3 DNA is TGCGCCAGCAGGCTAGGACAGGGTCGGTACGAGCAGTACTTC.

The V and J genes are TRBV10-3 and TRBJ1-3; maybe TRBD1 (5 bases). Germline CDR1 ENHRY, CDR2 SYGVKD. V was pared by 7 bases and J by 1 base, with 8 bases between. The length of the CDR3 is 13 residues. CDR3 nucleotides: TGTGCCATCACGGACATATCTGGAAACACCATATATTTT. This encodes CAITDISGNTIYF.